Each of the 29 T cell receptor beta chains below was sequenced from the same sample in a study of T cell repertoires in cytomegalovirus infection. TCRdb processed the reads anew with MiXCR; each CDR3 protein has one entry. The repertoire includes 300,000 to 400,000 distinct CDR3 sequences, around 25% of them detected once, and more than 10% sits in the top ten. These TCRs are of unknown antigen specificity. The sequencing used cultured PBMCs, collected from culture after CMV antigen stimulation. These TCRs come from a human donor in good health (CMV status not recorded). Some clones in this sample may be carry-over from other donors' samples.

The sample holds many counts of this clonotype. V gene TRBV7-2 combines with J gene TRBJ1-6, with D possibly TRBD1 on 5 matching bases. The CDR3 is 14 residues long. Trimming cost V 4 bases and J 9 bases, with 13 bases left between them. Germline lookup yields CDR1 SGHTA and CDR2 FQGNSA. This chain's CDR3 is CASSSRGEGSPLHF. CDR3 sequence (DNA): TGTGCCAGCAGCTCCCGGGGGGAAGGTTCACCCCTCCACTTT.

This clonotype was seen many times. The chain is built from TRBV2 and TRBJ2-1; the D gene is possibly TRBD1 (5 bases). Germline CDR1 and CDR2: SNHLY and FYNNEI. This CDR3 is built from 15 residues. V dropped 1 base and J dropped 7 bases, with 14 bases sitting between them. For the CDR3, the DNA is TGTGCCAGCAGTGAAGGCCCCTGGAAGGGGAATGAGCAGTTCTTC. The encoded protein is CASSEGPWKGNEQFF.

The CDR3 region has the DNA TGTGCCAGTAGGACGGGTCAAGTCACTGAAGCTTTCTTT. Translated, it gives CASRTGQVTEAFF. The V gene is TRBV19, the J gene TRBJ1-1; D is ambiguous. CDR3 length equals 13 residues. Germline V gene data show CDR1 as LNHDA and CDR2 as SQIVND (reference sequence). V was clipped by 6 bases and J by 4 bases, with 12 bases between them.

CDR3 in amino acids: CASSPSRGEQYV. The CDR3 bases are TGTGCCAGCAGTCCCTCTAGGGGCGAGCAGTACGTC. The genes are TRBV6-6 and TRBJ2-7, with TRBD1 as a possible D gene (5 bases). The CDR3 consists of 12 residues. With 5 bases removed from V and 6 bases from J, the gap between germline ends came to 11 bases. Germline CDR1 and CDR2: MNHNY and SVGAGI (reference sequence).

This clonotype has only a few counts. The chain links TRBV6-6 to TRBJ2-3; D is unclear. The CDR3 has 13 amino acids. Looked up from germline, CDR1 is MNHNY and CDR2 is SVGAGI (reference sequence). Trimming took 6 bases from V and 2 from J, leaving 9 bases between them. The chain's CDR3 is CASRTSSTDTQYF. The CDR3 DNA is TGTGCCAGCAGGACCTCATCCACAGATACGCAGTATTTT.

The chain couples TRBV25-1 to TRBJ2-4, with TRBD1 matching over 9 bases. V dropped 2 bases and J dropped 5; count of bases not matched to a gene: 4. CDR3 length: 15 residues. Germline V gene sequence: CDR1 MGHDK, CDR2 SYGVNS. CDR3 nucleotides: TGTGCCAGCAGTGAACCCGGACAGGGGCAAAACATTCAGTACTTC. Amino acids: CASSEPGQGQNIQYF.

This clonotype was detected ten times or more. The rearrangement links TRBV29-1 to TRBJ2-3; 9 nucleotides match TRBD1. The germline gives CDR1 SQVTM, CDR2 ANQGSEA. V trimming: 4 bases; J trimming: 6 bases; junction bases outside the gene matches: 17. The CDR3 has 17 residues. CDR3 in DNA: TGCAGCGTTGTAAACTTTCCGACAGGGGGTGTCGCGGATACGCAGTATTTT. Translation: CSVVNFPTGGVADTQYF.

This clonotype has only one observation. The rearrangement joins TRBV19 to TRBJ2-1; 7 bases map to TRBD2. Trimming at V came to 6 bases and at J to 5 bases, leaving 7 bases not matched to a gene. This CDR3 has 14 residues. Germline assignment: CDR1 LNHDA and CDR2 SQIVND (reference sequence). Here the CDR3 reads CASSATSEHNEQFF. Here the CDR3 DNA reads TGTGCCAGTAGCGCAACTAGCGAGCACAATGAGCAGTTCTTC.

The chain uses TRBV27 and TRBJ2-1, with a tentative D call TRBD2 (5 bases). Deletions cut 6 bases from V and 4 bases from J, with 10 bases between. Germline CDR1 MNHEY, CDR2 SMNVEV (reference sequence). The length of the CDR3 is 13 residues. The CDR3 coding sequence is TGTGCCAGCAGCTTCACTAGGTACAATGAGCAGTTCTTC. Its translation is CASSFTRYNEQFF.

This clonotype was detected only a few times. The chain couples TRBV7-9 to TRBJ2-1, with 11 bases that match TRBD1. Per the germline V gene, CDR1 is SEHNR and CDR2 is FQNEAQ (reference sequence). This CDR3 spans 14 amino acids. The trim removed 5 bases at V and 8 bases at J, leaving 5 bases unmatched. This CDR3 is CASSPGQGEDEQFF. CDR3 nucleotide sequence: TGTGCCAGCAGCCCGGGACAGGGGGAGGATGAGCAGTTCTTC.

This rearrangement joins TRBV7-2 to TRBJ1-1; D call uncertain. Trimming removed 5 bases at V and 3 bases at J, with 10 bases between. The CDR3 covers 13 residues. Germline V gives CDR1 SGHTA, CDR2 FQGNSA. The CDR3 sequence: CASSPRRDTEAFF. The CDR3 region has the DNA TGTGCCAGCAGCCCACGGAGGGACACTGAAGCTTTCTTT.

This clonotype was counted between two and nine times. The chain carries TRBV27 and TRBJ2-7, with TRBD2 matching 9 bases. Germline V gene data show CDR1 as MNHEY and CDR2 as SMNVEV (reference sequence). V lost 3 bases and J lost 9; bases outside the gene matches: 12. CDR3 length equals 15 residues. CDR3: CASSFRLAGGAGQYF. The CDR3 nucleotides read TGTGCCAGCAGTTTTAGGCTCGCGGGAGGGGCGGGGCAGTACTTC.

This clonotype has just a few counts. The J gene is TRBJ2-7, the V gene TRBV12-3 or TRBV12-4; D is undetermined. The CDR3 consists of 10 residues. Trimming shortened V by 8 bases and J by 2 bases, and 4 bases separated the two germline ends. Written as DNA, the CDR3 is TGTGCCAGCGGACCCTACGAGCAGTACGTC. It translates to CASGPYEQYV.

V is TRBV12-3 or TRBV12-4 and J is TRBJ2-3; tentatively, D is TRBD2 (6 bases). This CDR3 is 15 amino acids long. V lost 6 bases and J 0 bases, leaving 13 bases between the germline ends. The CDR3 reads CASRLSGPSTDTQYF. The CDR3 nucleotides read TGTGCCAGCAGATTAAGCGGGCCTAGCACAGATACGCAGTATTTT.

This clonotype was observed a single time. The chain recombines TRBV4-1 with TRBJ2-1, with 8 bases lining up with TRBD2. CDR1 is MGHRA and CDR2 is YSYEKL in the germline V gene. Trimming cost V 6 bases and J 4 bases; bases outside gene matches: 11. CDR3 length: 16 residues. The DNA of the CDR3 is TGCGCCAGCAGTCTAGTGTTATTAGCGGGGTACAATGAGCAGTTCTTC. As protein: CASSLVLLAGYNEQFF.

The chain joins TRBV12-3 or TRBV12-4 to TRBJ1-1, with D possibly being TRBD1 (5 bases). Trimming took off 5 bases at V and 2 bases at J, with 15 bases between the two ends. The CDR3 length is 15 residues. DNA of the CDR3: TGTGCCAGCAGTCCGTATGGTAGGGGCAACACTGAAGCTTTCTTT. Translating gives CASSPYGRGNTEAFF.

This clonotype has at least ten counts. This chain connects TRBV7-2 to TRBJ2-5; D possibly matches TRBD1 or TRBD2 (5 bases each). V was clipped by 5 bases and J by 5 bases, with 18 bases between them. The CDR3 runs 15 residues. CDR1 is SGHTA, CDR2 FQGNSA, per germline. Written as DNA, the CDR3 is TGTGCCAGCAGCGCTCAGGGCGTCCCGGGGGAGACCCAGTACTTC. Its protein is CASSAQGVPGETQYF.

In this sample, this clonotype turned up many times. V gene TRBV7-2 combines with J gene TRBJ2-1, with 13 positions matching TRBD2. The CDR3 totals 15 residues. V lost 4 bases, J lost 15 bases, and 12 bases stayed unmatched. CDR1 is SGHTA and CDR2 is FQGNSA in the germline V gene. CDR3 sequence (DNA): TGTGCCAGCAGCTCAGAGGGACTAGCGGGGAAAGGTCGGTTCTTC. It codes for CASSSEGLAGKGRFF.

V gene TRBV7-4 combines with J gene TRBJ2-3, with 8 bases fitting TRBD2. Germline CDR1 SGHVT, CDR2 SQSDAQ. This CDR3 is 13 amino acids long. The V gene end was trimmed by 7 bases and the J gene end by 3 bases; junction bases not matched to a gene: 3. CDR3 nucleotide sequence: TGTGCCAGCAAAAAGCGGGAGACAGATACGCAGTATTTT. The encoded protein is CASKKRETDTQYF.

The gene calls are TRBV6-2 or TRBV6-3 and TRBJ2-1; perhaps TRBD2 as D (5 bases). CDR3 size: 12 residues. Trimming removed 7 bases from V and 7 bases from J, with 11 bases in between. Germline V CDR1 and CDR2: MNHEY, SVGEGT. CDR3 sequence: CASTNRGNEQFF. The CDR3, as DNA: TGTGCCAGCACCAACCGAGGGAATGAGCAGTTCTTC.

This clonotype was counted only a few times. The rearrangement uses TRBV7-9 and TRBJ2-3; 11 bases line up with TRBD2. The CDR3 is 18 amino acids. From germline, CDR1 is SEHNR and CDR2 FQNEAQ (reference sequence). After removal of 4 bases from V and 1 base from J, the junction contained 10 bases not matched to a gene. CDR3 nucleotides: TGTGCCAGCAGCTCTGTCCTAGCGGGAGGATGGGGCACAGATACGCAGTATTTT. Translated: CASSSVLAGGWGTDTQYF.

There are a few counts of this clonotype. The rearrangement joins TRBV5-1 to TRBJ2-3; 16 nucleotides align to TRBD2. Germline assignment: CDR1 SGHRS and CDR2 YFSETQ. This CDR3 comprises 15 residues. J was trimmed by 4 bases and V by 5 bases; bases with no gene match: 1. The CDR3 spells CASRGLAGGPDTQYF. In DNA form, the CDR3 reads TGCGCCAGCAGGGGACTAGCGGGAGGGCCAGATACGCAGTATTTT. The entire variable domain, with the rest obtained from reference TRBV5-1 and TRBJ2-3, is as follows: KAGVTQTPRYLIKTRGQQVTLSCSPISGHRSVSWYQQTPGQGLQFLFEYFSETQRNKGNFPGRFSGRQFSNSRSEMNVSTLELGDSALYLCASRGLAGGPDTQYFGPGTRLTVL.

The chain uses TRBV14 and TRBJ2-7; 10 nucleotides agree with TRBD2. The CDR3 runs 13 residues. Germline CDR1 and CDR2: SGHDN and FVKESK. Losses at the gene ends were 4 bases for V and 6 bases for J; bases not matched to a gene: 3. CDR3 bases: TGTGCCAGCAGCCTTTCTAGCGGGGGCGAGCAGTACGTC. Amino acid sequence: CASSLSSGGEQYV.

This clonotype turned up a few times. This chain joins TRBV5-5 and TRBJ2-1, with TRBD1 identical over 9 bases. J was trimmed by 4 bases and V by 4 bases; bases with no gene match: 6. Germline V gene sequence: CDR1 SGHKS, CDR2 YYEKEE (reference sequence). The CDR3 has 15 residues. CDR3 nucleotides: TGTGCCAGCAGCGGCCGGGACAGGGATTACAATGAGCAGTTCTTC. Encoded protein: CASSGRDRDYNEQFF. Drawing the rest from reference TRBV5-5 and TRBJ2-1, the complete variable domain is DAGVTQSPTHLIKTRGQQVTLRCSPISGHKSVSWYQQVLGQGPQFIFQYYEKEERGRGNFPDRFSARQFPNYSSELNVNALLLGDSALYLCASSGRDRDYNEQFFGPGTRLTVL.

The chain recombines TRBV5-6 with TRBJ2-7; perhaps TRBD2 as D (6 bases). V lost 3 bases and J 4 bases, leaving 14 bases between the germline ends. The CDR3 is made up of 14 amino acids. In germline, CDR1 is SGHDT, CDR2 YYEEEE. The CDR3 is CASSSGVARYEQYV. The CDR3 DNA follows: TGTGCCAGCAGCTCGGGAGTCGCCCGTTACGAGCAGTACGTC.

The rearrangement links TRBV6-2 or TRBV6-3 to TRBJ1-5, with D maybe TRBD1 (6 bases). Germline CDR1 and CDR2: MNHEY and SVGEGT. Trimming removed 2 bases from V and 0 bases from J, with 20 bases in between. The CDR3 is 19 amino acids. The chain's CDR3 is CASSYVSIGGPYSNQPQHF. As DNA, the CDR3 is TGTGCCAGCAGTTACGTATCGATCGGGGGCCCCTATAGCAATCAGCCCCAGCATTTT.

This chain links TRBV7-8 with TRBJ1-1; D unresolved. CDR1 is SGHVS, CDR2 FQNEAQ, per germline. The V gene lost 2 bases and the J gene lost 5 bases, with 6 bases spanning the gap. The CDR3 covers 12 residues. The CDR3 spells CASSLIGTEAFF. The CDR3 region has the DNA TGTGCCAGCAGCTTAATCGGGACTGAAGCTTTCTTT.

This clonotype was detected only a few times. J is TRBJ1-6 and V is TRBV19; TRBD1 matches 7 bases. This CDR3 has 14 residues. Germline CDR1 is LNHDA and CDR2 is SQIVND (reference sequence). V was clipped by 10 bases and J by 7 bases; unmatched bases: 10. The CDR3 DNA is TGTGCCACCCAACTACAGGGGTTCAATTCACCCCTCCACTTT. Its protein product is CATQLQGFNSPLHF.

This clonotype turned up a few times. J is TRBJ1-2 and V is TRBV5-4; a weak D match, TRBD1 (6 bases). Germline V gene sequence: CDR1 SGHNT, CDR2 YYREEE (reference sequence). This CDR3 comprises 16 residues. Trimming shortened V by 0 bases and J by 2 bases, and 14 bases separated the two germline ends. The CDR3 DNA is TGTGCCAGCAGCTTGGCCTATGGACAGTCGAACTATGGCTACACCTTC. Translating gives CASSLAYGQSNYGYTF. Filled out from reference TRBV5-4 and TRBJ1-2, the complete variable domain reads ETGVTQSPTHLIKTRGQQVTLRCSSQSGHNTVSWYQQALGQGPQFIFQYYREEENGRGNFPPRFSGLQFPNYSSELNVNALELDDSALYLCASSLAYGQSNYGYTFGSGTRLTVV.